The 22 T cell receptor beta chains below all came from one sample that was sequenced in a study of T-cell memory formation after mild COVID-19. Using its own MiXCR run on the 5' RACE reads, TCRdb lists one record per CDR3 protein. The sample consists of about half a million distinct CDR3 sequences, around a sixth of them appearing once. Material for sequencing was PBMCs or a T cell subset sorted from them (not recorded which). Receptor source: an adult woman who had mild COVID-19 (a few samples of this study predate the infection). Cell type and time point are not known.

The chain recombines TRBV4-1 with TRBJ1-5; D is uncertain. Trimming cost V 1 base and J 0 bases, with 7 bases left between them. The CDR3 consists of 15 residues. The V gene's germline CDR1 is MGHRA and CDR2 YSYEKL. The CDR3 sequence is CASSQGLDSNQPQHF. As DNA, the CDR3 is TGCGCCAGCAGCCAAGGCCTGGATAGCAATCAGCCCCAGCATTTT.

The rearrangement joins TRBV5-1 to TRBJ1-3, with 8 bases fitting TRBD1. Trimming removed 2 bases from V and 4 bases from J; junction bases left unmatched: 8. CDR1 SGHRS and CDR2 YFSETQ come from the germline V gene. The CDR3 loop spans 16 amino acids. CDR3 residues: CASSFKSGGAGNTIYF. The CDR3, as DNA: TGCGCCAGCAGCTTTAAATCAGGGGGCGCGGGAAACACCATATATTTT.

The chain links TRBV7-9 to TRBJ2-2; 11 bases are a match to TRBD2. In germline, CDR1 is SEHNR, CDR2 FQNEAQ (reference sequence). The CDR3 totals 16 residues. Trimming took 5 bases from V and 0 from J; bases not matched to a gene: 2. The CDR3, as DNA: TGTGCCAGCAGCCCGGGACTAGCGGCGAACACCGGGGAGCTGTTTTTT. Its translation: CASSPGLAANTGELFF.

This chain joins TRBV4-3 and TRBJ2-7; TRBD1 might be the D (6 bases). CDR1 is LGHNA and CDR2 is YSLEER in the germline V gene. The CDR3 is 15 residues long. V was pared by 3 bases and J by 3 bases, with 15 bases between. The CDR3 nucleotides read TGCGCCAGCAGCCAGGATCGGACAGTGGGCTACGAGCAGTACTTC. Residues: CASSQDRTVGYEQYF.

This clonotype came up a few times. CDR3 sequence (DNA): TGTGCCAGCAGCCAAGGGGTACCGGGACAGGGTAACAATGAGCAGTTCTTC. Its translation is CASSQGVPGQGNNEQFF. This chain joins TRBV3-1 and TRBJ2-1; 9 nucleotides line up with TRBD1. CDR1 and CDR2 (germline): LGHDT, YNNKEL (reference sequence). The CDR3 length is 17 residues. Trimming took 1 base from V and 5 from J; bases not matched to a gene: 9.

This chain uses TRBV5-1 with TRBJ2-1, with D maybe TRBD1 (6 bases). V was cut by 3 bases and J by 4 bases, with 20 bases left in between. This CDR3 contains 17 residues. Germline CDR1 and CDR2: SGHRS and YFSETQ. The CDR3 region is CASSWVGDPGHYNEQFF. The CDR3 DNA is TGCGCCAGCAGCTGGGTGGGGGACCCGGGACATTACAATGAGCAGTTCTTC.

This chain connects TRBV7-9 to TRBJ1-2; the match to TRBD1 covers 9 bases. V was clipped by 4 bases and J by 8 bases; unmatched bases: 5. The CDR3 is made up of 13 amino acids. From germline, CDR1 is SEHNR and CDR2 FQNEAQ (reference sequence). CDR3 region: CASSSDRGLGYTF. CDR3 DNA sequence: TGTGCCAGCAGCTCGGACAGGGGTTTGGGCTACACCTTC. The entire variable domain, with the rest obtained from reference TRBV7-9 and TRBJ1-2, is as follows: DTGVSQNPRHKITKRGQNVTFRCDPISEHNRLYWYRQTLGQGPEFLTYFQNEAQLEKSRLLSDRFSAERPKGSFSTLEIQRTEQGDSAMYLCASSSDRGLGYTFGSGTRLTVV.

This clonotype occurred a few times. The chain is built from TRBV24-1 and TRBJ2-3, with D perhaps TRBD2 (5 bases). Trimming took 4 bases from V and 0 from J, leaving 16 bases between them. Germline assignment: CDR1 KGHDR and CDR2 SFDVKD. CDR3 length: 17 residues. The CDR3 region is CATSDPPQPGSTDTQYF. In DNA form, the CDR3 reads TGTGCCACCAGTGACCCTCCCCAGCCGGGAAGCACAGATACGCAGTATTTT.

J is TRBJ2-1 and V is TRBV29-1; D assignment may be TRBD1 or TRBD2 (5 bases each). CDR1 SQVTM and CDR2 ANQGSEA come from the germline V gene. The CDR3 totals 14 residues. The germline V and J ends were trimmed by 6 bases and 0 bases, with 12 bases remaining between them. CDR3 loop: CSVLRGGSYNEQFF. The CDR3 DNA reads as TGCAGCGTCCTACGGGGCGGCTCCTACAATGAGCAGTTCTTC.

This clonotype has just a few counts. J is TRBJ2-7 and V is TRBV18; 9 bases are shared with TRBD1. V lost 5 bases to trimming and J lost 3 bases; unmatched junction nucleotides: 5. In germline, CDR1 is KGHSH, CDR2 LQKENI. There are 14 residues in the CDR3. The CDR3 sequence is CASSMGQGGYEQYF. CDR3 coding DNA: TGTGCCAGCTCAATGGGACAGGGAGGCTACGAGCAGTACTTC.

The genes are TRBV7-2 and TRBJ2-1; 12 bases match TRBD1. There are 18 residues in the CDR3. Germline V gene data show CDR1 as SGHTA and CDR2 as FQGNSA. Trimming at V came to 3 bases and at J to 2 bases, leaving 8 bases not matched to a gene. CDR3 residues: CASSFGTGGAGAYNEQFF. CDR3 nucleotides: TGTGCCAGCAGCTTTGGGACAGGGGGCGCAGGGGCCTACAATGAGCAGTTCTTC.

V is TRBV29-1 and J is TRBJ2-5; D is perhaps TRBD1 or TRBD2 (5 bases each). The CDR3 is 12 amino acids. Germline V gene data show CDR1 as SQVTM and CDR2 as ANQGSEA. V gave up 4 bases and J gave up 4 bases, with 10 bases separating them. The CDR3 nucleotides are TGCAGCGTTGTCTTCGGGACAGAGACCCAGTACTTC. It specifies CSVVFGTETQYF.

This clonotype occurred a few times. The chain is built from TRBV7-2 and TRBJ2-3; D unresolved. CDR3 length: 12 residues. V was trimmed by 5 bases and J by 4 bases, leaving 7 bases between them. Germline assignment: CDR1 SGHTA and CDR2 FQGNSA. This CDR3 is CASSIRADTQYF. Here the CDR3 DNA reads TGTGCCAGCAGCATTAGGGCAGATACGCAGTATTTT.

This clonotype has more than one count but fewer than ten. The rearrangement links TRBV9 to TRBJ2-7; D is possibly TRBD1 (6 bases). CDR3 length: 14 residues. Between the trimmed V and J ends, which lost 3 bases and 2 bases, there was a span of 12 bases. Germline V lookup: CDR1 SGDLS, CDR2 YYNGEE. CDR3 in amino acids: CASSGPGQAYEQYF. The CDR3 bases are TGTGCCAGCAGCGGTCCGGGACAAGCCTACGAGCAGTACTTC.

The rearrangement joins TRBV12-3 or TRBV12-4 to TRBJ1-1; D uncertain. CDR3 size: 13 residues. The ends were cut back, 4 bases at V and 6 bases at J, with 12 bases in the middle. CDR3 protein: CASSYRRSAEAFF. Written as DNA, the CDR3 is TGTGCCAGCAGTTATCGTCGAAGCGCTGAAGCTTTCTTT.

This chain connects TRBV30 to TRBJ1-2, with D possibly matching TRBD1 (6 bases). The V gene lost 3 bases and the J gene lost 5 bases, with 10 bases spanning the gap. CDR1 and CDR2 (germline): GTSNPN, SVGIG (reference sequence). This CDR3 has 12 residues. CDR3 bases: TGTGCCTGGAGGCCAGGGGCTTATGGCTACACCTTC. It specifies CAWRPGAYGYTF.

The chain has TRBV5-1 and TRBJ2-3; 12 bases align to TRBD1. Germline V gene lookup returns CDR1 SGHRS and CDR2 YFSETQ. The CDR3 extends over 16 amino acids. Trimming cost V 4 bases and J 5 bases; bases outside gene matches: 8. The CDR3 protein is CASSHGTGGLGDTQYF. The CDR3 coding sequence is TGCGCCAGCAGCCACGGGACAGGGGGCCTCGGAGATACGCAGTATTTT.

The V call is TRBV11-3, the J call TRBJ1-1, with D possibly TRBD1 on 5 matching bases. V gave up 0 bases and J gave up 1 base, with 18 bases separating them. This CDR3 is built from 18 residues. Germline V gene data show CDR1 as SGHNT and CDR2 as YENEEA. The CDR3 sequence is CASSLDIPRTRWNTEAFF. As DNA, the CDR3 is TGTGCCAGCAGCTTAGATATCCCCCGGACAAGGTGGAACACTGAAGCTTTCTTT.

This clonotype has a handful of counts. The gene calls are TRBV20-1 and TRBJ2-7, with no clear D. V lost 6 bases and J 4 bases, leaving 7 bases between the germline ends. The CDR3 has 10 residues. CDR1 is DFQATT, CDR2 SNEGSKA, per germline (reference sequence). CDR3 sequence reads: CSAVRYEQYF. The CDR3 DNA follows: TGCAGTGCCGTTAGGTACGAGCAGTACTTC.

This clonotype turned up a few times. The genes are TRBV4-1 and TRBJ2-3, with 14 bases fitting TRBD2. The CDR3 has 17 amino acids. The J segment lost 3 bases and the V segment lost 4 bases, leaving 6 bases of the junction unmatched. From germline, CDR1 is MGHRA and CDR2 YSYEKL. CDR3 in amino acids: CASSREGTSGGTDTQYF. The CDR3 DNA reads TGCGCCAGCAGCCGAGAGGGGACTAGCGGGGGTACAGATACGCAGTATTTT.

This rearrangement joins TRBV20-1 to TRBJ2-7, with 13 bases fitting TRBD2. With V trimmed by 2 bases and J by 0 bases, 4 bases remained unmatched. The CDR3 contains 16 residues. Germline loops: CDR1 DFQATT, CDR2 SNEGSKA (reference sequence). CDR3 amino acids: CSARPGTSGISYEQYF. The CDR3 DNA is TGCAGTGCTAGACCCGGGACTAGCGGGATCTCCTACGAGCAGTACTTC.

V and J are TRBV11-2 and TRBJ2-7, with TRBD1 as a possible D gene (6 bases). The CDR3 consists of 17 residues. Germline CDR1 and CDR2: SGHAT and FQNNGV. V was shortened by 0 bases and J by 0 bases, with 15 bases between the two germline ends. The CDR3 here is CASSLDLRTVPSYEQYF. CDR3 coding DNA: TGTGCCAGCAGCTTAGATCTAAGGACAGTACCCTCCTACGAGCAGTACTTC.